The 2 T cell receptor beta chains below come from one sample, sequenced in a study of T cells in Graves' hyperthyroidism and ophthalmopathy. Amplified regions were TCR beta CDR3 sequences from RNA transcripts. HTBI primers were used for first-round RT-PCR of the TCR CDR3. TCRdb re-analysed the multiplex PCR reads in MiXCR, keeping a single row per CDR3 protein. The sample lists 550,000 to 700,000 distinct CDR3 sequences; just over 45% were seen once. The sequenced sample was peripheral blood or thyroid tissue (not recorded which). The receptors here all came from an adult woman with Graves' disease, either hyperthyroidism or ophthalmopathy (not recorded which).

This clonotype was seen ten or more times. The chain employs TRBV20-1 and TRBJ1-5; TRBD1 matches 7 bases. Germline CDR1 reads DFQATT; CDR2 reads SNEGSKA (reference sequence). This CDR3 comprises 14 residues. Trimming at V came to 6 bases and at J to 3 bases, leaving 8 bases not matched to a gene. The CDR3 spells CSAKGTVVNQPQHF. In DNA, the CDR3 is TGCAGTGCCAAGGGGACAGTAGTCAATCAGCCCCAGCATTTT.

This sequence joins TRBV20-1 and TRBJ1-6, with D possibly being TRBD1 (5 bases). Trimming removed 3 bases at V and 3 bases at J, with 12 bases between. The CDR3 loop spans 15 amino acids. CDR1 is DFQATT and CDR2 is SNEGSKA in the germline V gene (reference sequence). CDR3 in amino acids: CSASGGISYNSPLHF. CDR3 DNA: TGCAGTGCTAGCGGGGGGATCAGCTATAATTCACCCCTCCACTTT.